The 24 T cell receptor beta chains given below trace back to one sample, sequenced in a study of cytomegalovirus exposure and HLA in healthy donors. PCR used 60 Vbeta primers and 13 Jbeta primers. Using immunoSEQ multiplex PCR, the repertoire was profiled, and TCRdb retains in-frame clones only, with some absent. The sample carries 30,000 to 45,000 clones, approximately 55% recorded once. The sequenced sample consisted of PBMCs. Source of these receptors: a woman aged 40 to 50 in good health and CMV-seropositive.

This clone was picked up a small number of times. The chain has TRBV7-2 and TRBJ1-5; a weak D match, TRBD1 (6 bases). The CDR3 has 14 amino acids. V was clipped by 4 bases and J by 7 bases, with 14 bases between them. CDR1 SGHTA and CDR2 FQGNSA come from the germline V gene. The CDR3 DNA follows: TGTGCCAGCAGCTCCTCGGGGGGCGGCCAGCCCCAGCATTTT. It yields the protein CASSSSGGGQPQHF.

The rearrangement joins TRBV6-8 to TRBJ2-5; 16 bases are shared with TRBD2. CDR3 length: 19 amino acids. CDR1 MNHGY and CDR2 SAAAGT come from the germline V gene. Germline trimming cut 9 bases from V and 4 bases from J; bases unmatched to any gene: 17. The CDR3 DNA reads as TGTGCCAGAGTAAACACTCTGGGGACTAGCGGGGGGGCCGGAGAGACCCAGTACTTC. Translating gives CARVNTLGTSGGAGETQYF.

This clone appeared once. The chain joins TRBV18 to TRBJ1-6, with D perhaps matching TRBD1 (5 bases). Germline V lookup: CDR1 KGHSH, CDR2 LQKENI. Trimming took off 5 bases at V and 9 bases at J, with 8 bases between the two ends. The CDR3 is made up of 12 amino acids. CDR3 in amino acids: CASSTGGSPLHF. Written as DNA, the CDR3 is TGTGCCAGCTCAACGGGGGGTTCACCCCTCCACTTT.

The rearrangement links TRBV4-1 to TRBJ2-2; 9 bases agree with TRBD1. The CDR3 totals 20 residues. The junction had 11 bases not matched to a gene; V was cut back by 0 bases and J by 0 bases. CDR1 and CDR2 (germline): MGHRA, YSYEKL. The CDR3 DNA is TGCGCCAGCAGCCAAGAAGTGGGACAGGGAACATTCGCGAACACCGGGGAGCTGTTTTTT. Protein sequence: CASSQEVGQGTFANTGELFF.

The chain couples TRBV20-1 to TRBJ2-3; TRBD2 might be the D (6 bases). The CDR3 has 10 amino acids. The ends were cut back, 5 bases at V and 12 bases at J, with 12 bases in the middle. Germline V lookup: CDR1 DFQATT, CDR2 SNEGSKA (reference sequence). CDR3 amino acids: CSAYWRAQYF. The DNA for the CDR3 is TGCAGTGCTTACTGGAGGGCCCAGTATTTT.

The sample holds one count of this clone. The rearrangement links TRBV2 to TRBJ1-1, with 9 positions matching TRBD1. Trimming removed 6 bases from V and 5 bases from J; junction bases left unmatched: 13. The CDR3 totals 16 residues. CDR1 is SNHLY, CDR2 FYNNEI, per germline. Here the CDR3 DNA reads TGTGCCAGCAGAGCGGACAGGGGCCCGGGGCGAACTGAAGCTTTCTTT. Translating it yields CASRADRGPGRTEAFF.

In DNA form, the CDR3 reads TGTGCCAGCAGCAACCGGGACAGTGCGTATCAGCCCCAGCATTTT. Residues: CASSNRDSAYQPQHF. The chain recombines TRBV21-1 with TRBJ1-5; the DNA was not used to check the table's D call, TRBD1. TRBV21-1 represents a pseudogene. The CDR3 contains 15 residues.

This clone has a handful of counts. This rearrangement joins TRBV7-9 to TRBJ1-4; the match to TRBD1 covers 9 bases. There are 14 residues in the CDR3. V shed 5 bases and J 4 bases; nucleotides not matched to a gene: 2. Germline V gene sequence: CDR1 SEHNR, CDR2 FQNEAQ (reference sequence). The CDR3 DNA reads TGTGCCAGCAGCGGGACAGGGAGTAATGAAAAACTGTTTTTT. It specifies CASSGTGSNEKLFF.

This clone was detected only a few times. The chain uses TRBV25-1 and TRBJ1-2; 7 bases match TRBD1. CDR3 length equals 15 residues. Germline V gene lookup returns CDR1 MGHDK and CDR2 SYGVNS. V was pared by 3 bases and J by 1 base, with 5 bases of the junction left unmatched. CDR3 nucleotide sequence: TGTGCCAGCAGTGATACAGGGGACGTTAACTATGGCTACACCTTC. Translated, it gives CASSDTGDVNYGYTF.

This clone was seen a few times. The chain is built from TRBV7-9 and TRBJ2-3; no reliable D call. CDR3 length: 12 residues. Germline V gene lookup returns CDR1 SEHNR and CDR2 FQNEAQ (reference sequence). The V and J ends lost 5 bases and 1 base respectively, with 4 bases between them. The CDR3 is CASSPGTDTQYF. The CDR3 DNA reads TGTGCCAGCAGCCCAGGCACAGATACGCAGTATTTT. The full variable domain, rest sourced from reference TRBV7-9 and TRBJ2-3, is DTGVSQNPRHKITKRGQNVTFRCDPISEHNRLYWYRQTLGQGPEFLTYFQNEAQLEKSRLLSDRFSAERPKGSFSTLEIQRTEQGDSAMYLCASSPGTDTQYFGPGTRLTVL.

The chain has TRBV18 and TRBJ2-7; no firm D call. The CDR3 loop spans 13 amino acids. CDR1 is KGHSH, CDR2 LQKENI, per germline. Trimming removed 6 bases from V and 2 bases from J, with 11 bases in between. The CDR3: CASSTPGTYEQYF. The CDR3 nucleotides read TGTGCCAGCTCGACGCCAGGAACCTACGAGCAGTACTTC.

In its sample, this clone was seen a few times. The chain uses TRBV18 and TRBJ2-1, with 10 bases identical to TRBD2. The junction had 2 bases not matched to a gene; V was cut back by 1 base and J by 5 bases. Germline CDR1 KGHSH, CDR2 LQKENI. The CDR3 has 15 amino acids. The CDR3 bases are TGTGCCAGCTCACCACGGCTAGCGGGGGACAATGAGCAGTTCTTC. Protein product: CASSPRLAGDNEQFF.

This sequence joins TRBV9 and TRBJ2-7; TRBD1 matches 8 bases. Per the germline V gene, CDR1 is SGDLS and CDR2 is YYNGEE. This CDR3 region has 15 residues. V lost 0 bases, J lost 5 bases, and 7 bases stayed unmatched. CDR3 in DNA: TGTGCCAGCAGCGTAGGAGGAGCAGGGGGCCACGAGCAGTACTTC. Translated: CASSVGGAGGHEQYF.

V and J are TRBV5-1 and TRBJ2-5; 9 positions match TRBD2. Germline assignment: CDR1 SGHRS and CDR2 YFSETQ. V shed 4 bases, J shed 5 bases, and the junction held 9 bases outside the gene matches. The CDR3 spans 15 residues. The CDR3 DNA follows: TGCGCCAGCAGCCCTGAGGGACTAGCCTGGGAGACCCAGTACTTC. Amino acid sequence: CASSPEGLAWETQYF.

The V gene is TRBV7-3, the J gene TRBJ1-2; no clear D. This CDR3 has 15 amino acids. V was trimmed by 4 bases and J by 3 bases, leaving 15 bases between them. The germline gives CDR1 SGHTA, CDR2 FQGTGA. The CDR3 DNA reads TGTGCCAGCAGCTCCCCGGACGGGAAGGACTATGGCTACACCTTC. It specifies CASSSPDGKDYGYTF.

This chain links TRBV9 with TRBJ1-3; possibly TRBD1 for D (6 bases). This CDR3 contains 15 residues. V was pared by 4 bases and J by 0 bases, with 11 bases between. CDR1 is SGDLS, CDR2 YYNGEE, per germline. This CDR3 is CASSTTGISGNTIYF. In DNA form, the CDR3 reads TGTGCCAGCAGCACCACAGGGATCTCTGGAAACACCATATATTTT.

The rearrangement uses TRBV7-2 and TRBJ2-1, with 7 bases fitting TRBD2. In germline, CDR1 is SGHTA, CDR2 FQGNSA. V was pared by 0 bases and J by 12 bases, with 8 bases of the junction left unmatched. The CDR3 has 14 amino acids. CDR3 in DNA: TGTGCCAGCAGCTTAGCGTATGGGGAGGGATCGCAGTTCTTC. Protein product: CASSLAYGEGSQFF.

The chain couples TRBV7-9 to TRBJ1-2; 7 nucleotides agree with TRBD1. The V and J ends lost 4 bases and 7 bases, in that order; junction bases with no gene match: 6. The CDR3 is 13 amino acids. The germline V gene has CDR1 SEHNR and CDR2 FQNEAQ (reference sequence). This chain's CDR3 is CASSSRRQGGYTF. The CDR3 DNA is TGTGCCAGCAGCTCTAGACGACAGGGTGGCTACACCTTC.

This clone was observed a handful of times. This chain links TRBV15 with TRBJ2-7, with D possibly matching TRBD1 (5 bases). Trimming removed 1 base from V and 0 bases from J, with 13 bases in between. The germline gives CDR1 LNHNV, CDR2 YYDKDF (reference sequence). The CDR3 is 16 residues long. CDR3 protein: CATSRVRGSFSYEQYF. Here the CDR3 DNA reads TGTGCCACCAGCAGAGTTAGGGGTTCCTTCTCCTACGAGCAGTACTTC.

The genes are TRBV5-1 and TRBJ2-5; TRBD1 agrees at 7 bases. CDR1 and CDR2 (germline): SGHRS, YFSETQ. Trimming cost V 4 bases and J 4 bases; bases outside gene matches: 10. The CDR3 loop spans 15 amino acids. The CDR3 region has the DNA TGCGCCAGCAGCGTCCGGGACAGAGGATCAGAGACCCAGTACTTC. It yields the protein CASSVRDRGSETQYF.

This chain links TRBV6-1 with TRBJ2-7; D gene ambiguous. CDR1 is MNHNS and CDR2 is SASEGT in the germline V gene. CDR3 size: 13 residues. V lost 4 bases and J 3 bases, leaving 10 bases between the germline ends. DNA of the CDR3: TGTGCCAGCAGTGTGGAGATTAACTACGAGCAGTACTTC. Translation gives CASSVEINYEQYF.

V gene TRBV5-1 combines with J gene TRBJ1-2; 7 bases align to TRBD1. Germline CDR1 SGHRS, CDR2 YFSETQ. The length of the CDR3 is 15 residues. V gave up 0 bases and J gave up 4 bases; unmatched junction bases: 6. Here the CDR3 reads CASSLEPQGSYGYTF. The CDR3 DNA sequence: TGCGCCAGCAGCTTGGAGCCACAGGGGAGCTATGGCTACACCTTC.

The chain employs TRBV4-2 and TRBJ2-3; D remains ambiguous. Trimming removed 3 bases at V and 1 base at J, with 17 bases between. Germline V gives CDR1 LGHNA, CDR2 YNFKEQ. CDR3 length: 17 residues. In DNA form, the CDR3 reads TGTGCCAGCAGCCAGACCGACGAGGAATTCGGCACAGATACGCAGTATTTT. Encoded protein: CASSQTDEEFGTDTQYF.

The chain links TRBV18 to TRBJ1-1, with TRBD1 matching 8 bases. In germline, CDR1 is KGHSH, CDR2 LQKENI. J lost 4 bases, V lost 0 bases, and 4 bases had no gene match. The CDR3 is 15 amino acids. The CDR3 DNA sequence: TGTGCCAGCTCACCACCTGGACAGGGTTCCACTGAAGCTTTCTTT. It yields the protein CASSPPGQGSTEAFF. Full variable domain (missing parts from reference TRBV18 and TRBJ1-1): NAGVMQNPRHLVRRRGQEARLRCSPMKGHSHVYWYRQLPEEGLKFMVYLQKENIIDESGMPKERFSAEFPKEGPSILRIQQVVRGDSAAYFCASSPPGQGSTEAFFGQGTRLTVV.